Each of the 22 T cell receptor beta chains below was sequenced from the same sample in a study of control samples from healthy donors and cancer patients. The method was immunoSEQ multiplex PCR; TCRdb's version includes in-frame clones alone and lacks a portion of them. The table shows 100,000 to 150,000 clones, with around nine tenths occurring only once. Sequenced sample: PBMCs. These TCRs come from a man aged 50 to 60 with head and neck cancer.

J is TRBJ2-2 and V is TRBV6-1, with a weak D call TRBD1 (6 bases). The CDR3 extends over 15 amino acids. The V end lost 8 bases, the J end lost 5 bases, and 18 bases lay between the germline ends. From germline, CDR1 is MNHNS and CDR2 SASEGT. CDR3: CASRAPQGNTGELFF. For the CDR3, the DNA is TGTGCCAGCCGTGCCCCACAGGGCAATACCGGGGAGCTGTTTTTT.

The CDR3, as DNA: TGTGCCAGCAGTCCCGGACAGTTACTCCCTTTGTACTATGGCTACACCTTC. Protein product: CASSPGQLLPLYYGYTF. The chain joins TRBV27 to TRBJ1-2; D is perhaps TRBD1 (6 bases). CDR1 and CDR2 from the germline V gene are MNHEY and SMNVEV (reference sequence). The CDR3 is 17 residues long. The V and J ends lost 5 bases and 3 bases respectively, with 22 bases between them.

The chain has TRBV5-6 and TRBJ2-1; no reliable D call. CDR1 and CDR2 (germline): SGHDT, YYEEEE. V was cut by 4 bases and J by 1 base, with 12 bases left in between. The CDR3 is 15 amino acids. CDR3 bases: TGTGCCAGCAGCCCGGGCCGTGGATCCTACAATGAGCAGTTCTTC. Its protein product is CASSPGRGSYNEQFF.

CDR3 loop: CASSRLDQETQYF. CDR3 DNA sequence: TGTGCCAGCAGCCGACTTGACCAAGAGACCCAGTACTTC. The chain combines TRBV7-3 with TRBJ2-5, with unresolved D. The ends were cut back, 5 bases at V and 0 bases at J, with 7 bases in the middle. Looked up from germline, CDR1 is SGHTA and CDR2 is FQGTGA. The CDR3 is 13 residues long.

The chain combines TRBV15 with TRBJ1-5, with unresolved D. Germline CDR1 and CDR2: LNHNV and YYDKDF (reference sequence). Deletions cut 0 bases from V and 7 bases from J, with 7 bases between. This CDR3 spans 13 amino acids. For the CDR3, the DNA is TGTGCCACCAGCAGAGAGTGGGGACAGCCCCAGCATTTT. This gives the protein CATSREWGQPQHF.

J is TRBJ1-5 and V is TRBV19, with D maybe TRBD1 (5 bases). V was clipped by 11 bases and J by 0 bases, with 11 bases between them. CDR3 length equals 13 residues. Germline V CDR1 and CDR2: LNHDA, SQIVND (reference sequence). The CDR3 here is CAGASGSNQPQHF. CDR3 nucleotides: TGTGCCGGGGCTAGTGGTAGCAATCAGCCCCAGCATTTT.

The rearrangement links TRBV6-5 to TRBJ1-2; maybe TRBD1 (6 bases). This CDR3 is 15 amino acids long. Germline CDR1 and CDR2: MNHEY and SVGAGI. V shed 6 bases and J shed 1 base, with 15 bases lying between them. CDR3 sequence reads: CASRGGVLHNYGYTF. The CDR3 coding sequence is TGTGCCAGCAGGGGGGGCGTGTTACATAACTATGGCTACACCTTC.

The table lists this clone with a count of one. V gene TRBV9 combines with J gene TRBJ2-7, with D possibly TRBD1 on 6 matching bases. The germline V and J ends were trimmed by 5 bases and 2 bases, with 14 bases remaining between them. Germline loops: CDR1 SGDLS, CDR2 YYNGEE. CDR3 length equals 14 residues. CDR3: CASSGKQGPYEQYF. Here the CDR3 DNA reads TGTGCCAGCAGTGGAAAACAGGGACCCTACGAGCAGTACTTC.

The chain combines TRBV4-1 with TRBJ1-5; the D gene is possibly TRBD1 (5 bases). This CDR3 region has 15 residues. Trimming stripped 1 base from V and 2 bases from J, with 9 bases between. From germline, CDR1 is MGHRA and CDR2 YSYEKL. Here the CDR3 reads CASSQVRGGNQPQHF. For the CDR3, the DNA is TGCGCCAGCAGCCAAGTGAGGGGAGGCAATCAGCCCCAGCATTTT.

This clone was counted once. This chain links TRBV3-1 (or the pseudogene TRBV3-2) with TRBJ1-2; maybe TRBD1 (5 bases). The germline gives CDR1 LGHDT, CDR2 YNNKEL (reference sequence). Deletions cut 5 bases from V and 8 bases from J, with 12 bases between. The CDR3 has 12 residues. The CDR3 DNA sequence: TGTGCCAGCAGCGGGGACGGCGGGGGCTACACCTTC. Translation: CASSGDGGGYTF.

The chain employs TRBV9 and TRBJ1-2; D is uncertain. The germline gives CDR1 SGDLS, CDR2 YYNGEE. The CDR3 extends over 16 amino acids. V lost 3 bases and J 0 bases, leaving 15 bases between the germline ends. CDR3 region: CASSALHTSTNYGYTF. The CDR3 nucleotides read TGTGCCAGCAGCGCTTTACACACTTCAACTAACTATGGCTACACCTTC. The full variable domain, with the rest looked up from reference TRBV9 and TRBJ1-2, is DSGVTQTPKHLITATGQRVTLRCSPRSGDLSVYWYQQSLDQGLQFLIQYYNGEERAKGNILERFSAQQFPDLHSELNLSSLELGDSALYFCASSALHTSTNYGYTFGSGTRLTVV.

The chain combines TRBV7-9 with TRBJ2-7, with TRBD2 identical over 9 bases. V lost 1 base, J lost 2 bases, and 3 bases stayed unmatched. The CDR3 runs 15 residues. The germline V gene encodes CDR1 SEHNR and CDR2 FQNEAQ (reference sequence). DNA for the CDR3: TGTGCCAGCAGCTTAGAAGCGGGGGGCCCCTACGAGCAGTACTTC. Translating gives CASSLEAGGPYEQYF.

The chain recombines TRBV29-1 with TRBJ2-2; a weak D match, TRBD1 (6 bases). This CDR3 has 13 residues. Germline assignment: CDR1 SQVTM and CDR2 ANQGSEA. V dropped 6 bases and J dropped 3 bases, with 11 bases sitting between them. CDR3 sequence: CSVDYRDTGELFF. The CDR3 nucleotides read TGCAGCGTGGATTACAGGGACACCGGGGAGCTGTTTTTT.

The J gene is TRBJ1-1, the V gene TRBV6-6; 7 nucleotides line up with TRBD1. Germline V lookup: CDR1 MNHNY, CDR2 SVGAGI (reference sequence). This CDR3 has 14 amino acids. The V and J ends lost 6 bases and 1 base, in that order; junction bases with no gene match: 5. In DNA form, the CDR3 reads TGTGCCAGCAGCAAGACAGGGAGGAACACTGAAGCTTTCTTT. Translating gives CASSKTGRNTEAFF.

The chain is built from TRBV27 and TRBJ2-1, with 7 bases identical to TRBD2. V was clipped by 5 bases and J by 4 bases; unmatched bases: 5. CDR3 size: 14 residues. Looked up from germline, CDR1 is MNHEY and CDR2 is SMNVEV (reference sequence). CDR3 protein: CASSERDWYNEQFF. CDR3 nucleotides: TGTGCCAGCAGTGAGCGGGATTGGTACAATGAGCAGTTCTTC.

The V and J genes are TRBV5-1 and TRBJ2-6; maybe TRBD2 (6 bases). Trimming cost V 4 bases and J 1 base, with 9 bases left between them. This CDR3 has 15 residues. Germline lookup yields CDR1 SGHRS and CDR2 YFSETQ. The CDR3 protein is CASSTGGSGANVLTF. The CDR3 nucleotides read TGCGCCAGCAGCACCGGGGGATCTGGGGCCAACGTCCTGACTTTC.

The V and J genes are TRBV7-2 and TRBJ1-5; D not resolved. The CDR3 runs to 12 residues. The germline CDR1 and CDR2 sequences are SGHTA and FQGNSA. The V end was cut by 3 bases, the J end by 6 bases, with 6 bases between. The CDR3 protein is CASSFIGQPQHF. The CDR3 DNA follows: TGTGCCAGCAGCTTCATAGGTCAGCCCCAGCATTTT. Full variable domain (rest looked up from reference TRBV7-2 and TRBJ1-5): GAGVSQSPSNKVTEKGKDVELRCDPISGHTALYWYRQSLGQGLEFLIYFQGNSAPDKSGLPSDRFSAERTGGSVSTLTIQRTQQEDSAVYLCASSFIGQPQHFGDGTRLSIL.

This clone occurred once. The chain links TRBV3-1 (or the pseudogene TRBV3-2) to TRBJ2-1; TRBD2 matches 14 bases. The V gene's germline CDR1 is LGHDT and CDR2 YNNKEL (reference sequence). The CDR3 has 23 amino acids. The V and J ends lost 1 base and 3 bases, in that order; junction bases with no gene match: 20. CDR3 coding DNA: TGTGCCAGCAGCCAAGGTGGGACTAGCGGGAGTAAAGGTCTTCGGGAGATCTACAATGAGCAGTTCTTC. The encoded protein is CASSQGGTSGSKGLREIYNEQFF.

This chain connects TRBV2 to TRBJ1-6, with a tentative D call TRBD1 (6 bases). The germline gives CDR1 SNHLY, CDR2 FYNNEI. This CDR3 contains 13 residues. V lost 10 bases to trimming and J lost 4 bases, with 11 bases between them. CDR3 sequence: CATTGTYNSPLHF. In DNA form, the CDR3 reads TGTGCCACTACAGGGACGTATAATTCACCCCTCCACTTT.

V usage is TRBV5-6 and J usage is TRBJ2-1; 7 bases map to TRBD1. Germline CDR1 SGHDT, CDR2 YYEEEE. The CDR3 sequence is 15 residues long. Germline trimming cut 5 bases from V and 8 bases from J; bases unmatched to any gene: 13. In DNA, the CDR3 is TGTGCCAGCAGGCTAGCCGGGACAGTATCGCATGAGCAGTTCTTC. Translation gives CASRLAGTVSHEQFF.

CDR3 in DNA: TGTGCCAGCAGCTCAGGGACAGCCAGGGAGTACTTC. Its translation is CASSSGTAREYF. The chain combines TRBV5-4 with TRBJ2-7, with TRBD1 matching 7 bases. Germline V CDR1 and CDR2: SGHNT, YYREEE (reference sequence). The CDR3 spans 12 residues. With 3 bases clipped from V and 11 bases from J, the junction kept 8 bases outside the gene matches.

The chain uses TRBV5-5 and TRBJ1-1; weak D call: TRBD1 (5 bases). Germline CDR1 is SGHKS and CDR2 is YYEKEE (reference sequence). CDR3 size: 15 residues. V was pared by 2 bases and J by 3 bases, with 14 bases between. CDR3 region: CASSFGVGGYTEAFF. The CDR3 coding sequence is TGTGCCAGCAGCTTCGGGGTCGGGGGGTACACTGAAGCTTTCTTT.